The rows below give T cell receptor beta chains drawn from one sample of a study of blood T cell repertoires in COVID-19. TCRdb keeps only in-frame clones here, not all; method: immunoSEQ multiplex PCR. The table includes 95,000 to 120,000 clones, about 80% detected once. The sample taken for sequencing was peripheral blood. The receptors shown here come from a woman aged 40 to 50 with acute or convalescent COVID-19. Each CDR3 is given with its conserved first and last residue. D genes are given only for firm matches. Part of the rows lack a size; the others show once, few, many or a class for expanded clones.

clone size | J gene | D gene | V gene | CDR3 protein | CDR3 DNA
NA | TRBJ1-1 | NA | TRBV5-4 | CASSLGDRTGGAFF | TGTGCCAGCAGCTTGGGGGACCGGACGGGGGGAGCTTTCTTT
once | TRBJ1-2 | NA | TRBV19 | CASSIAGSGYGYTF | TGTGCCAGTAGTATAGCTGGGAGCGGCTATGGCTACACCTTC
NA | TRBJ2-1 | TRBD2 | TRBV9 | CASRRRDYLAGGPGNEQFF | TGTGCCAGCAGGCGGCGGGATTATTTAGCGGGGGGGCCTGGCAATGAGCAGTTCTTC
once | TRBJ1-1 | NA | TRBV7-9 | CASSFLRDFTEAFF | TGTGCCAGCAGCTTTCTGCGCGATTTCACTGAAGCTTTCTTT
NA | TRBJ1-2 | TRBD1 | TRBV18 | CASSQRGTGGGYTF | TGTGCCAGCTCACAACGGGGGACAGGGGGTGGCTACACCTTC
NA | TRBJ1-5 | TRBD1 | TRBV7-9 | CASSPGQVGQPQHF | TGTGCCAGCAGCCCCGGACAGGTCGGACAGCCCCAGCATTTT
NA | TRBJ2-3 | TRBD2 | TRBV30 | CACSNTLTTSGGDTQYF | TGTGCCTGTTCTAACACCCTTACGACTAGCGGGGGAGATACGCAGTATTTT
NA | TRBJ1-2 | NA | TRBV11-2 | CASSLEGGQTYGYTF | TGTGCCAGCAGCTTAGAGGGCGGACAGACCTATGGCTACACCTTC
NA | TRBJ1-2 | NA | TRBV5-4 | CASSLGAGRNGYTF | TGTGCCAGCAGCTTGGGAGCAGGGAGGAATGGCTACACCTTC
few | TRBJ2-1 | TRBD2 | TRBV19 | CASIPPGLGNNEQFF | TGTGCCAGTATTCCACCGGGACTAGGGAACAATGAGCAGTTCTTC
NA | TRBJ1-5 | TRBD1 | TRBV18 | CASSHRQGKTGNQPQHF | TGTGCCAGCTCACACCGACAGGGTAAGACGGGCAATCAGCCCCAGCATTTT
NA | TRBJ1-1 | NA | TRBV9 | CASSVGGDPGLNTEAFF | TGTGCCAGCAGCGTAGGGGGGGACCCGGGCTTGAACACTGAAGCTTTCTTT
NA | TRBJ1-4 | NA | TRBV12-3/TRBV12-4 | CASSFQGNEKLFF | TGTGCCAGCAGTTTTCAGGGGAACGAAAAACTGTTTTTT
NA | TRBJ2-1 | TRBD2 | TRBV2 | CASRPGRVNEQFF | TGTGCCAGCAGACCCGGGAGGGTCAATGAGCAGTTCTTC
NA | TRBJ1-2 | TRBD1 | TRBV6-5 | CASSPLQGAGGYTF | TGTGCCAGCAGTCCCCTTCAGGGGGCGGGAGGCTACACCTTC
NA | TRBJ1-1 | NA | TRBV27 | CASSFSGPAVAFF | TGTGCCAGCAGTTTCTCCGGCCCGGCGGTAGCTTTCTTT
NA | TRBJ2-5 | NA | TRBV29-1 | CSVVRQQETQYF | TGCAGCGTTGTAAGACAGCAAGAGACCCAGTACTTC
NA | TRBJ2-7 | TRBD1 | TRBV5-4 | CASSVPGQGIREQYF | TGTGCCAGCAGCGTACCGGGACAGGGAATTCGCGAGCAGTACTTC
NA | TRBJ2-7 | NA | TRBV9 | CASSSRFSEQYF | TGTGCCAGCAGCTCCCGTTTTTCCGAGCAGTACTTC
NA | TRBJ1-1 | NA | TRBV7-9 | CASTHGNMNTEAFF | TGTGCCAGCACCCACGGGAACATGAACACTGAAGCTTTCTTT
NA | TRBJ1-2 | NA | TRBV19 | CASSIDLTGQGGYTF | TGTGCCAGTAGTATAGACCTTACAGGGCAAGGTGGCTACACCTTC
NA | TRBJ2-2 | NA | TRBV7-6 | CASSLAEARELFF | TGTGCCAGCAGCTTAGCGGAGGCGCGGGAGCTGTTTTTT
NA | TRBJ2-3 | TRBD2 | TRBV5-1 | CASSLGGREDTQYF | TGCGCCAGCAGCTTGGGAGGGCGGGAGGATACGCAGTATTTT
NA | TRBJ2-1 | TRBD1 | TRBV5-1 | CASHTGGSENEQFF | TGCGCCAGCCATACAGGGGGCTCAGAGAATGAGCAGTTCTTC
once | TRBJ2-3 | NA | TRBV21-1 | CVTVFKTDTQYF | TGTGTGACAGTTTTCAAGACAGATACGCAGTATTTT
NA | TRBJ1-5 | TRBD1 | TRBV18 | CASSPGTGVRQPQHF | TGTGCCAGCTCACCAGGGACAGGGGTCAGGCAGCCCCAGCATTTT
NA | TRBJ2-7 | NA | TRBV10-3 | CAISDDSYEQYF | TGTGCCATCAGTGATGACAGCTACGAGCAGTACTTC
NA | TRBJ1-4 | NA | TRBV25-1 | CASSEGGATNEKLFF | TGTGCCAGCAGTGAAGGGGGGGCAACTAATGAAAAACTGTTTTTT
NA | TRBJ2-1 | TRBD1 | TRBV11-3 | CASSRGQPSYNEQFF | TGTGCCAGCAGCCGGGGACAGCCATCCTACAATGAGCAGTTCTTC
NA | TRBJ1-3 | NA | TRBV3-1/TRBV3-2 | CASSRRARRGEDTIYF | TGTGCCAGCAGCCGAAGGGCGCGCAGGGGCGAGGACACCATATATTTT
NA | TRBJ2-7 | TRBD1 | TRBV14 | CASSPNRGVIYEQYF | TGTGCCAGCAGCCCCAACAGGGGGGTGATCTACGAGCAGTACTTC
NA | TRBJ1-1 | NA | TRBV6-5 | CASSYSRYTEAFF | TGTGCCAGCAGTTACAGCCGCTACACTGAAGCTTTCTTT
NA | TRBJ2-7 | NA | TRBV5-1 | CASSEPGSYEQYF | TGCGCCAGCAGCGAACCGGGTTCTTACGAGCAGTACTTC
NA | TRBJ1-4 | NA | TRBV19 | CASRTDRGEKLFF | TGTGCCAGCAGGACAGATAGAGGTGAAAAACTGTTTTTT
NA | TRBJ1-2 | TRBD1 | TRBV20-1 | CSARTGNYYTF | TGCAGTGCTAGGACAGGGAATTATTACACCTTC
once | TRBJ2-7 | TRBD1 | TRBV7-2 | CASSLFGQGPYEQYF | TGTGCCAGCAGCTTATTTGGACAGGGGCCCTACGAGCAGTACTTC
NA | TRBJ2-7 | NA | TRBV3-1/TRBV3-2 | CASSQWGQGLSYEQYF | TGTGCCAGCAGCCAATGGGGTCAGGGGCTCTCCTACGAGCAGTACTTC